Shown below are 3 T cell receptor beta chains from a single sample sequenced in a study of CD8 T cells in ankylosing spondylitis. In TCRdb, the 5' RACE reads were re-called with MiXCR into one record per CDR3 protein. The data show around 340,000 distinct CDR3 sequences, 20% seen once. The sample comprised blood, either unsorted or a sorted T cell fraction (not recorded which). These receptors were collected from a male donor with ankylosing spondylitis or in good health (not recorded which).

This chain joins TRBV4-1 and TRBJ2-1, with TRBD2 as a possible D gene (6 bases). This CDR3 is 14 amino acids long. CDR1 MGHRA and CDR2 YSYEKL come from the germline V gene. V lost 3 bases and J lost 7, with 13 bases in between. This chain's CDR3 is CASSQEGIINEQFF. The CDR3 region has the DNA TGCGCCAGCAGCCAGGAGGGAATTATTAATGAGCAGTTCTTC.

Here the CDR3 DNA reads TGTGCCAGCAGTCCCCCCGGGGGCAATCAGCCCCAGCATTTT. Protein sequence: CASSPPGGNQPQHF. The chain links TRBV12-3 or TRBV12-4 to TRBJ1-5; D gene unclear. This CDR3 is 14 amino acids long. Between the trimmed V and J ends, which lost 5 bases and 2 bases, there was a span of 10 bases.

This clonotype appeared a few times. CDR3 DNA sequence: TGTGCCAGCAGCTCAGGGAACCCTTTCACTGAAGCTTTCTTT. Amino acid sequence: CASSSGNPFTEAFF. The chain uses TRBV11-2 and TRBJ1-1; TRBD1 is a possible D gene (5 bases). Trimming pared 4 bases from V and 4 bases from J, leaving 13 bases between. The CDR3 is 14 residues long. The germline CDR1 and CDR2 sequences are SGHAT and FQNNGV.